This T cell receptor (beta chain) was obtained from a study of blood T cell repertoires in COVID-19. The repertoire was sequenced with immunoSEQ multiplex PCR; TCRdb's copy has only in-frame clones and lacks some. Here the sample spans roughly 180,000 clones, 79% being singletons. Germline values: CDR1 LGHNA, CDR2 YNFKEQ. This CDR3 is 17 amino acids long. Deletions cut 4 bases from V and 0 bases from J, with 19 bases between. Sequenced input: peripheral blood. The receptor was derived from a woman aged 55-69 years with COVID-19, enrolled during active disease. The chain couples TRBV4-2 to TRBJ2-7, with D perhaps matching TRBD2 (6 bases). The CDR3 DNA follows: TGTGCCAGCAGCCGACTGTCCAGCGGGTACAGCTCCTACGAGCAGTACTTC. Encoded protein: CASSRLSSGYSSYEQYF.